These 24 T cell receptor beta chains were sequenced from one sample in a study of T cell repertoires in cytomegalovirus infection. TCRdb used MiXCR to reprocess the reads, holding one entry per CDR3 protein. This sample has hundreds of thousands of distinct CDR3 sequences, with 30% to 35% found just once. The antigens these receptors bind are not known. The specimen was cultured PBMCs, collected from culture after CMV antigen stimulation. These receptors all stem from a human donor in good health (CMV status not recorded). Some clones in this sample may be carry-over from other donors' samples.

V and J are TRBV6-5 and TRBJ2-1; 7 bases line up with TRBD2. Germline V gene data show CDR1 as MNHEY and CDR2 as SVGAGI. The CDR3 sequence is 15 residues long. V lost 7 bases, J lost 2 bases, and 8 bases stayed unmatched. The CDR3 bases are TGTGCCAGCACCCTGACTAGCTCTCCCTACAATGAGCAGTTCTTC. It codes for CASTLTSSPYNEQFF.

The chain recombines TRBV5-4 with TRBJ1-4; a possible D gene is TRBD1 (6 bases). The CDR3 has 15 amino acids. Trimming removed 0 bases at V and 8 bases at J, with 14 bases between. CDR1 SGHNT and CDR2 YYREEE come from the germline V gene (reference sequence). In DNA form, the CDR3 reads TGTGCCAGCAGCTTGGCAGGGGCCGCGGCCGAAAAACTGTTTTTT. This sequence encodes CASSLAGAAAEKLFF.

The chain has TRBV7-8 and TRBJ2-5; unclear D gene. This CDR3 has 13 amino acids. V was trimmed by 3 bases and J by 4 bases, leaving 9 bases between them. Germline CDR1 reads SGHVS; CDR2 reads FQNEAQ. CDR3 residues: CASSLKTLETQYF. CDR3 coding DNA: TGTGCCAGCAGCTTGAAAACCTTAGAGACCCAGTACTTC.

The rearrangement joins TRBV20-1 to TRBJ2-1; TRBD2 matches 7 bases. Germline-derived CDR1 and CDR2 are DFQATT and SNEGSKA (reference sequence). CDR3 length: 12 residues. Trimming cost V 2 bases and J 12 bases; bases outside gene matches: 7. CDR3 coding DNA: TGCAGTGCTAGATCCTTGGGGGGGAGGCAGTTCTTC. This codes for CSARSLGGRQFF.

Here the CDR3 reads CASSLGWYNEQFF. As DNA, the CDR3 is TGTGCCAGCAGCTTAGGGTGGTACAATGAGCAGTTCTTC. J is TRBJ2-1 and V is TRBV7-2, with no clear D. V was shortened by 1 base and J by 4 bases, with 5 bases between the two germline ends. This CDR3 has 13 residues. Germline lookup yields CDR1 SGHTA and CDR2 FQGNSA.

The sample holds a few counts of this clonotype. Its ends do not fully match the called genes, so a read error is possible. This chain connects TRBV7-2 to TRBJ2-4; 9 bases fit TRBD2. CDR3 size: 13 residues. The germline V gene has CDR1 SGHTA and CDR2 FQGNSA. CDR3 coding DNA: TGTGCCAGCAGATTAGCGGGAGTTGACATTCAGTACTTC. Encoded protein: CASRLAGVDIQYF.

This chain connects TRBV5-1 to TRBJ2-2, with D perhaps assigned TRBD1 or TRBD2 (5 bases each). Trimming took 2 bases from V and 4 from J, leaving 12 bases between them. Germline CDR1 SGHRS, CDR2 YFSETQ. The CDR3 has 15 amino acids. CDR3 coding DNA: TGCGCCAGCAGCTTAGGGGACCCTACCACCGGGGAGCTGTTTTTT. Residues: CASSLGDPTTGELFF.

The CDR3 nucleotides are TGTGCCAGCAGCCCACCACAGGCTCTGGCAGAAGGCTACACCTTC. It specifies CASSPPQALAEGYTF. The V call is TRBV7-9, the J call TRBJ1-2, with D perhaps matching TRBD1 (5 bases). Trimming shortened V by 5 bases and J by 8 bases, and 21 bases separated the two germline ends. From germline, CDR1 is SEHNR and CDR2 FQNEAQ (reference sequence). This CDR3 contains 15 residues.

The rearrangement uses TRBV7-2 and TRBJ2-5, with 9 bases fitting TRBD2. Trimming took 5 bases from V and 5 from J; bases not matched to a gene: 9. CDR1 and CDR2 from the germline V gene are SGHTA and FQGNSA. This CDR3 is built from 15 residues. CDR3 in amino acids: CASSPPGGRGETQYF. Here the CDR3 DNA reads TGTGCCAGCAGCCCCCCCGGCGGGAGGGGGGAGACCCAGTACTTC.

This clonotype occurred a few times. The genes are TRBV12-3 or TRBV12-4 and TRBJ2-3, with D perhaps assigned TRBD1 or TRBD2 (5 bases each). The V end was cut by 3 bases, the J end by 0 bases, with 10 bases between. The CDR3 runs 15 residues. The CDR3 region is CASSFWGRSTDTQYF. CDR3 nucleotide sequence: TGTGCCAGCAGTTTCTGGGGACGGAGCACAGATACGCAGTATTTT.

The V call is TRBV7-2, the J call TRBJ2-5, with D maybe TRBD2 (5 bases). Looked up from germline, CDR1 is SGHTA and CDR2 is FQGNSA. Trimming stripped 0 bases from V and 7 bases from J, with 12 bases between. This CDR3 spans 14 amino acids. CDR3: CASSLARDGGTQYF. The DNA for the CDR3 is TGTGCCAGCAGCTTAGCCCGGGATGGAGGGACCCAGTACTTC.

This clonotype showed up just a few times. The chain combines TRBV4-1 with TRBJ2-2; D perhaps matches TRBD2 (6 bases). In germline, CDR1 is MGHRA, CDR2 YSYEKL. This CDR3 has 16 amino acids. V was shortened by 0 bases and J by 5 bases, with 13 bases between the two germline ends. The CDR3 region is CASSQEWGTRTGELFF. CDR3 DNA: TGCGCCAGCAGCCAAGAGTGGGGGACTCGGACCGGGGAGCTGTTTTTT.

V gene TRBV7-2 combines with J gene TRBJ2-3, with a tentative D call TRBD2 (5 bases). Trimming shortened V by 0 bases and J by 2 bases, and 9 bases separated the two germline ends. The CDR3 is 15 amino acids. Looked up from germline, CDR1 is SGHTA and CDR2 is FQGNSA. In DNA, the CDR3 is TGTGCCAGCAGCTTAGCGGGGAGCCTCACAGATACGCAGTATTTT. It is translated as CASSLAGSLTDTQYF.

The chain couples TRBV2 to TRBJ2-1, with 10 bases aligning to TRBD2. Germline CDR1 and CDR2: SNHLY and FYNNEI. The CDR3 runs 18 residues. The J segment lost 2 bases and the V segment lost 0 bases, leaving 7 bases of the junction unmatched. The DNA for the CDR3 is TGTGCCAGCAGTGAAGCGCTTCCGGGACTAGCGACCTACAATGAGCAGTTCTTC. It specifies CASSEALPGLATYNEQFF.

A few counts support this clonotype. The CDR3 nucleotides are TGTGCCAGCAGCGTAGGTCTCGCACAGGACACTGAAGCTTTCTTT. This translates into CASSVGLAQDTEAFF. The rearrangement joins TRBV9 to TRBJ1-1; D may be TRBD1 (5 bases). V shed 0 bases and J shed 3 bases, with 12 bases lying between them. CDR1 and CDR2 from the germline V gene are SGDLS and YYNGEE. The CDR3 is 15 amino acids.

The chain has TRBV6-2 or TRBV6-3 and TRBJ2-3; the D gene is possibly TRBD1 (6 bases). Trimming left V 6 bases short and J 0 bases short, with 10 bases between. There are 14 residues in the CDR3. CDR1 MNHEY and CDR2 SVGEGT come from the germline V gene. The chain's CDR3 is CASSRTASTDTQYF. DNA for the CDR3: TGTGCCAGCAGCCGGACAGCCAGCACAGATACGCAGTATTTT.

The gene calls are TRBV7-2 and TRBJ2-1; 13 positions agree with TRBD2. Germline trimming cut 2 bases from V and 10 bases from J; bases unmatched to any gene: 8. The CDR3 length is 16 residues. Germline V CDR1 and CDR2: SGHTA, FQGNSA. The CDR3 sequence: CASSLTLAGGPNEQFF. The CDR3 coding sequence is TGTGCCAGCAGCTTAACACTAGCGGGAGGGCCTAACGAGCAGTTCTTC.

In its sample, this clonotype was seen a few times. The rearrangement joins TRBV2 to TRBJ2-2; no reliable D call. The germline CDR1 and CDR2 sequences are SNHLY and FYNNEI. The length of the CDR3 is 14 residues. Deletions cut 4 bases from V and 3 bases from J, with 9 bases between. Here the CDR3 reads CASSASQYTGELFF. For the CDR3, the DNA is TGTGCCAGCAGTGCCTCACAGTACACCGGGGAGCTGTTTTTT. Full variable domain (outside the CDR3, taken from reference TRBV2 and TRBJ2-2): EPEVTQTPSHQVTQMGQEVILRCVPISNHLYFYWYRQILGQKVEFLVSFYNNEISEKSEIFDDQFSVERPDGSNFTLKIRSTKLEDSAMYFCASSASQYTGELFFGEGSRLTVL.

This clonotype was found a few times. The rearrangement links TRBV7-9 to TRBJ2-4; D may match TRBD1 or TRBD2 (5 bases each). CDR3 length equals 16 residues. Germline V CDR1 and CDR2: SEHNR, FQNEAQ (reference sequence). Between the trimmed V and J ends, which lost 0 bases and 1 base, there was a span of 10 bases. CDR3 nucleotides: TGTGCCAGCAGCTTAGCGCTGGGGGTTGCCAAAAACATTCAGTACTTC. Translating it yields CASSLALGVAKNIQYF.

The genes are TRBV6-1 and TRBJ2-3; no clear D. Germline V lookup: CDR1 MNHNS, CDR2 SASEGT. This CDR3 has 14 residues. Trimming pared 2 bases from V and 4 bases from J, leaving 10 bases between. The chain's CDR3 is CASSERRNADTQYF. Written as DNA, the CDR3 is TGTGCCAGCAGTGAACGCCGTAATGCAGATACGCAGTATTTT.

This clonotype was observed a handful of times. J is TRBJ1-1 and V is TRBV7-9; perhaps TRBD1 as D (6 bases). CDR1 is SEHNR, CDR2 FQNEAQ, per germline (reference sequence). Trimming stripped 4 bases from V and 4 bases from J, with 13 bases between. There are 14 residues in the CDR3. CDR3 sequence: CASSSQTGFTEAFF. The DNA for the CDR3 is TGTGCCAGCAGCTCTCAGACAGGCTTCACTGAAGCTTTCTTT.

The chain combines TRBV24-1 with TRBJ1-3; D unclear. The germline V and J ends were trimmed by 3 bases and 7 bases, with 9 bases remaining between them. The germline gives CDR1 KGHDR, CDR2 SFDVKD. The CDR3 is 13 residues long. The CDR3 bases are TGTGCCACCAGTGATGGCCAGACGAACACCATATATTTT. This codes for CATSDGQTNTIYF.

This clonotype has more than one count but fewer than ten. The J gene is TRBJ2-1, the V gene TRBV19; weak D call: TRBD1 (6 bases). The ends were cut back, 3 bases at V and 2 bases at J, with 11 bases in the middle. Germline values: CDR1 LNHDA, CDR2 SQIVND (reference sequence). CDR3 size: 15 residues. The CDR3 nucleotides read TGTGCCAGTAGTATGGGGGACACTACCTACAATGAGCAGTTCTTC. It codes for CASSMGDTTYNEQFF.

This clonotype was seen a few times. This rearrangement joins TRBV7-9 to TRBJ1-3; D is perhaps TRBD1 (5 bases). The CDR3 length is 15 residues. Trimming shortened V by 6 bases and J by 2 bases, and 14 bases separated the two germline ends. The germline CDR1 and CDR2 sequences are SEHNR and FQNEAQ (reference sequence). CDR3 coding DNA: TGTGCCAGCAGGATACGGAAGGGACCTGGAAACACCATATATTTT. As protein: CASRIRKGPGNTIYF.